This is a list of T cell receptor beta chains from one sample in a study of response to subunit inactivated influenza vaccine. TCRdb itself ran the RT-PCR reads through MiXCR, one entry per CDR3 protein. The data contain some 800,000 distinct CDR3 sequences, around 20% of them singletons. The sequences come from PBMCs from blood, collected roughly 5 days after vaccination. These receptors came from a man aged 50 or older who received an inactivated influenza vaccine. Each CDR3 is given with its conserved first and last residue. The D gene is left open where the match is weak. Expanded clones are given a class, and other clones once, few, many or no size at all.

CDR3aa	CDR3nt	d_gene	abundance	len	v_gene	j_gene
CASSREGGTGVGELFF	TGTGCCAGCAGTAGGGAAGGGGGTACGGGCGTCGGGGAGCTGTTTTTT	NA	few	16	TRBV6-1	TRBJ2-2
CASSLTGTREQYF	TGTGCCAGCAGTTTGACAGGGACACGCGAGCAGTACTTC	TRBD1	few	13	TRBV27	TRBJ2-7
CASSMGRFTEQYF	TGTGCCAGCAGCATGGGACGGTTTACGGAGCAGTACTTC	NA	NA	13	TRBV7-2	TRBJ2-7
CSAKDRAQYQETQYF	TGCAGTGCTAAAGACCGGGCCCAGTACCAAGAGACCCAGTACTTC	NA	few	15	TRBV20-1	TRBJ2-5
CATSERLDSEQFF	TGTGCCACCAGTGAACGACTAGATTCTGAGCAGTTCTTC	NA	NA	13	TRBV24-1	TRBJ2-1
CAKTAGNQPQHF	TGTGCCAAGACAGCGGGCAATCAGCCCCAGCATTTT	NA	NA	12	TRBV6-4	TRBJ1-5
CASGTGHTYEQYF	TGTGCCAGCGGTACAGGACATACCTACGAGCAGTACTTC	NA	NA	13	TRBV5-6	TRBJ2-7
CASSEVAGGRETQYF	TGCGCCAGCAGTGAGGTAGCGGGGGGGCGTGAGACCCAGTACTTC	TRBD2	NA	15	TRBV10-2	TRBJ2-5
CASRGTFNEKLFF	TGTGCCAGCAGAGGGACCTTTAATGAAAAACTGTTTTTT	NA	NA	13	TRBV11-2	TRBJ1-4
CASSQDRGRELFF	TGCGCCAGCAGCCAGGACAGGGGGCGTGAACTGTTTTTT	TRBD1	NA	13	TRBV4-3	TRBJ1-4
CASSQQAGGYEQYF	TGCGCCAGCAGCCAACAAGCGGGGGGGTACGAGCAGTACTTC	TRBD2	NA	14	TRBV4-3	TRBJ2-7
CASSLDLDRSYNEQFF	TGTGCCAGCAGCTTAGATTTGGACAGGTCCTACAATGAGCAGTTCTTC	TRBD1	NA	16	TRBV11-2	TRBJ2-1
CAISPSGGASTDTQYF	TGTGCCATCAGCCCTAGCGGAGGTGCTAGCACAGATACGCAGTATTTT	TRBD2	NA	16	TRBV10-3	TRBJ2-3
CASSMGQPGYGYTF	TGTGCCAGCAGCATGGGACAGCCAGGCTATGGCTACACCTTC	TRBD1	many	14	TRBV9	TRBJ1-2
CASSPPDSYTDTQYF	TGTGCCAGCAGTCCACCTGACTCATACACAGATACGCAGTATTTT	NA	NA	15	TRBV12-3/TRBV12-4	TRBJ2-3
CSVMKGGTDTQYF	TGCAGCGTCATGAAGGGAGGCACAGATACGCAGTATTTT	NA	NA	13	TRBV29-1	TRBJ2-3
CASKGLAETGETQYF	TGTGCCAGCAAGGGACTAGCGGAGACGGGAGAGACCCAGTACTTC	TRBD2	NA	15	TRBV2	TRBJ2-5
CASSLSQVGSTEAFF	TGCGCCAGCAGCTTGAGCCAGGTGGGAAGCACTGAAGCTTTCTTT	NA	many	15	TRBV5-1	TRBJ1-1
CASSQLSTDTQYF	TGTGCCAGCAGCCAATTAAGCACAGATACGCAGTATTTT	NA	NA	13	TRBV7-3	TRBJ2-3
CASSVALGAGQGVTGELFF	TGTGCCAGCAGCGTAGCTCTCGGAGCAGGACAGGGTGTGACCGGGGAGCTGTTTTTT	TRBD1	few	19	TRBV9	TRBJ2-2
CSARKPGLAGYYEQYF	TGCAGTGCTAGAAAACCAGGACTAGCGGGGTACTACGAGCAGTACTTC	TRBD2	many	16	TRBV20-1	TRBJ2-7
CSVVLSGKASYNEQFF	TGCAGCGTTGTCCTAAGCGGCAAAGCCTCCTACAATGAGCAGTTCTTC	NA	NA	16	TRBV29-1	TRBJ2-1
CASSFEAGAGNTIYF	TGTGCCAGCAGTTTCGAGGCAGGGGCTGGAAACACCATATATTTT	NA	NA	15	TRBV12-3/TRBV12-4	TRBJ1-3
CASSLGIEANYGYTF	TGCGCCAGCAGCTTGGGAATTGAAGCAAACTATGGCTACACCTTC	NA	NA	15	TRBV5-1	TRBJ1-2
CASVEGGAYYEQYF	TGTGCCAGCGTGGAAGGGGGGGCCTACTACGAGCAGTACTTC	NA	NA	14	TRBV7-9	TRBJ2-7
CSVSVGQYF	TGCAGCGTGAGTGTTGGGCAGTACTTC	NA	NA	9	TRBV29-1	TRBJ2-7
CASSLGDSSSTDTQYF	TGTGCCAGCAGCTTAGGTGACAGCTCTAGCACAGATACGCAGTATTTT	NA	NA	16	TRBV7-2	TRBJ2-3
CASSLRWSPDRANTGELFF	TGTGCCAGCAGCTTAAGATGGTCGCCGGACAGGGCGAACACCGGGGAGCTGTTTTTT	TRBD1	NA	19	TRBV11-2	TRBJ2-2
CASSHLDRDNSPLHF	TGCGCCAGCAGCCACCTAGACAGAGATAATTCACCCCTCCACTTT	NA	NA	15	TRBV4-3	TRBJ1-6
CSASRGGSGTDTQYF	TGCAGTGCGTCTAGGGGCGGGAGTGGGACAGATACGCAGTATTTT	TRBD2	few	15	TRBV20-1	TRBJ2-3
CSARDLSLAKNIQYF	TGCAGTGCTAGAGATTTGAGTCTAGCCAAAAACATTCAGTACTTC	NA	NA	15	TRBV20-1	TRBJ2-4
CSARAQGSGELFF	TGCAGTGCTAGAGCCCAGGGATCCGGGGAGCTGTTTTTT	NA	NA	13	TRBV20-1	TRBJ2-2
CSVGGLARNEQFF	TGCAGCGTTGGGGGACTAGCGAGGAATGAGCAGTTCTTC	TRBD2	NA	13	TRBV29-1	TRBJ2-1
CSAERDGAPYEQYF	TGCAGTGCGGAACGGGACGGAGCTCCCTACGAGCAGTACTTC	NA	few	14	TRBV20-1	TRBJ2-7
CASSLGPGGRETQYF	TGTGCCAGCAGCTTAGGGCCGGGGGGGCGAGAGACCCAGTACTTC	TRBD2	few	15	TRBV7-2	TRBJ2-5